The 3 T cell receptor beta chains listed next were all sequenced from one sample in a study of cytomegalovirus exposure and HLA in healthy donors. The PCR contained 60 Vbeta and 13 Jbeta primers. The table came from immunoSEQ multiplex PCR; TCRdb's copy has only in-frame clones and leaves some out. Found here are hundreds of thousands of clones, approximately 90% of them singletons; the top ten hold approximately 2%. The sequencing sample was made of PBMCs. The receptors were gathered from a woman aged 18-35 years in good health and CMV-seronegative.

V and J are TRBV4-1 and TRBJ2-6; a possible D gene is TRBD1 (8 bases). CDR1 and CDR2 from the germline V gene are MGHRA and YSYEKL. The V end lost 2 bases, the J end lost 2 bases, and 10 bases lay between the germline ends. The CDR3 has 16 amino acids. CDR3 protein: CASSQTGGAGANVLTF. CDR3 bases: TGCGCCAGCAGCCAAACAGGGGGGGCTGGGGCCAACGTCCTGACTTTC.

This clone was found once. The J gene is TRBJ2-1, the V gene TRBV5-4, with TRBD2 matching over 10 bases. Germline V gene sequence: CDR1 SGHNT, CDR2 YYREEE (reference sequence). There are 15 residues in the CDR3. V dropped 5 bases and J dropped 2; count of bases not matched to a gene: 4. CDR3 bases: TGTGCCAGCAGACCTAGCGGGGGTACCTACAATGAGCAGTTCTTC. This sequence encodes CASRPSGGTYNEQFF.

The CDR3 nucleotides read TGTGCCAGCAGCTTAGCTGTGGGCCCTTATTACAATGAGCAGTTCTTC. It translates to CASSLAVGPYYNEQFF. The chain couples TRBV7-6 to TRBJ2-1, with no clear D. Deletions cut 0 bases from V and 4 bases from J, with 13 bases between. The germline gives CDR1 SGHVS, CDR2 FNYEAQ. This CDR3 contains 16 residues.